The rows below give T cell receptor beta chains drawn from one sample of a study of CD4 T cells in relation to SARS-CoV-2 and coronaviruses. Clones were sequenced by immunoSEQ multiplex PCR, and TCRdb holds only the in-frame ones, with some missing. The table has about 59,000 clones, roughly 90% seen once; the top ten hold around 1.5%. Material for sequencing was memory CD4+ T cells from PBMCs. Receptors were obtained from a human donor in good health. Both conserved end residues are part of each CDR3. Each record gives: D gene, CDR3 length, clone size, V gene, J gene, CDR3 DNA, CDR3 protein. The D gene is left open where the match is weak. The size field is filled for only some rows; it gives once, few, many or a size class.

D gene: .; CDR3 length: 16; clone size: few; V gene: TRBV19; J gene: TRBJ2-1; CDR3 DNA: TGTGCCAGTAGTATAACCCGGACCGCGGGGATCAATGAGCAGTTCTTC; CDR3 protein: CASSITRTAGINEQFF
D gene: .; CDR3 length: 15; clone size: .; V gene: TRBV29-1; J gene: TRBJ1-3; CDR3 DNA: TGCAGCGTTGGGTTTGGCAGGAGCTCTGGAAACACCATATATTTT; CDR3 protein: CSVGFGRSSGNTIYF
D gene: TRBD1; CDR3 length: 16; clone size: .; V gene: TRBV5-8; J gene: TRBJ1-4; CDR3 DNA: TGTGCCAGCAGCCCCGGACAGGGATCAACTAATGAAAAACTGTTTTTT; CDR3 protein: CASSPGQGSTNEKLFF
D gene: TRBD1; CDR3 length: 14; clone size: .; V gene: TRBV11-2; J gene: TRBJ2-3; CDR3 DNA: TGTGCCAGCAGCTTCGACAGGGCGACAGATACGCAGTATTTT; CDR3 protein: CASSFDRATDTQYF
D gene: .; CDR3 length: 13; clone size: .; V gene: TRBV6-5; J gene: TRBJ2-1; CDR3 DNA: TGTGCCAGCAGCAAGGGGTGGCACAATGAGCAGTTCTTC; CDR3 protein: CASSKGWHNEQFF
D gene: .; CDR3 length: 13; clone size: .; V gene: TRBV3-1/TRBV3-2; J gene: TRBJ1-5; CDR3 DNA: TGTGCCAGCAGCCAAAAGGGCAATCAGCCCCAGCATTTT; CDR3 protein: CASSQKGNQPQHF
D gene: .; CDR3 length: 17; clone size: .; V gene: TRBV18; J gene: TRBJ1-5; CDR3 DNA: TGTGCCAGCTCACTCTCCATCCTCAGCGCCCGGAATCAGCCCCAGCATTTT; CDR3 protein: CASSLSILSARNQPQHF
D gene: .; CDR3 length: 13; clone size: .; V gene: TRBV20-1; J gene: TRBJ2-3; CDR3 DNA: TGCAGTGCTAGTCCGGGTCCTGTAGATACGCAGTATTTT; CDR3 protein: CSASPGPVDTQYF
D gene: .; CDR3 length: 14; clone size: few; V gene: TRBV28; J gene: TRBJ1-6; CDR3 DNA: TGTGCCAGCAGCCCCCCTTCCAGGGCCGGCGGTCTCCACTTT; CDR3 protein: CASSPPSRAGGLHF
D gene: TRBD1; CDR3 length: 14; clone size: few; V gene: TRBV28; J gene: TRBJ1-5; CDR3 DNA: TGTGCCAGCAACAGGGGCGGTGGCAATCAGCCCCAGCATTTT; CDR3 protein: CASNRGGGNQPQHF
D gene: .; CDR3 length: 14; clone size: .; V gene: TRBV5-1; J gene: TRBJ1-2; CDR3 DNA: TGCGCCAGCAGCTTCCTGGACGGCTCCTATGGCTACACCTTC; CDR3 protein: CASSFLDGSYGYTF
D gene: TRBD1; CDR3 length: 16; clone size: .; V gene: TRBV28; J gene: TRBJ1-5; CDR3 DNA: TGTGCCAGCAGTTCCCGGGACAGGGGGCCTAATCAGCCCCAGCATTTT; CDR3 protein: CASSSRDRGPNQPQHF
D gene: TRBD2; CDR3 length: 16; clone size: .; V gene: TRBV5-1; J gene: TRBJ2-2; CDR3 DNA: TGCGCCAGCAGCTTGTTTGCGGGAGGGCCGGCCGGGGAGCTGTTTTTT; CDR3 protein: CASSLFAGGPAGELFF
D gene: .; CDR3 length: 16; clone size: few; V gene: TRBV18; J gene: TRBJ2-3; CDR3 DNA: TGTGCCAGCTCACCACCGAATAGTGCAGGCACAGATACGCAGTATTTT; CDR3 protein: CASSPPNSAGTDTQYF
D gene: .; CDR3 length: 16; clone size: .; V gene: TRBV5-1; J gene: TRBJ2-6; CDR3 DNA: TGCGCCAGCAGCTTGGCCGGTGGACCTGGGGCCAACGTCCTGACTTTC; CDR3 protein: CASSLAGGPGANVLTF
D gene: .; CDR3 length: 14; clone size: few; V gene: TRBV30; J gene: TRBJ1-4; CDR3 DNA: TGTGCCTGGAGTGGGACGGCAACTAATGAAAAACTGTTTTTT; CDR3 protein: CAWSGTATNEKLFF
D gene: .; CDR3 length: 15; clone size: few; V gene: TRBV18; J gene: TRBJ1-5; CDR3 DNA: TGTGCCAGCTCACCAGGCGCAGGGGCCCATCAGCCCCAGCATTTT; CDR3 protein: CASSPGAGAHQPQHF
D gene: .; CDR3 length: 16; clone size: .; V gene: TRBV5-6; J gene: TRBJ1-6; CDR3 DNA: TGTGCCAGCAGCTTGTATACAGGGATCAGTAATTCACCCCTCCACTTT; CDR3 protein: CASSLYTGISNSPLHF
D gene: .; CDR3 length: 15; clone size: once; V gene: TRBV7-2; J gene: TRBJ1-3; CDR3 DNA: TGTGCCAGCAGCTTTGGGGGGGACGGCGGAAACACCATATATTTT; CDR3 protein: CASSFGGDGGNTIYF
D gene: .; CDR3 length: 15; clone size: .; V gene: TRBV5-6; J gene: TRBJ2-2; CDR3 DNA: TGTGCCAGCAGCCTCGACCAGGGACACACCGGGGAGCTGTTTTTT; CDR3 protein: CASSLDQGHTGELFF
D gene: TRBD2; CDR3 length: 17; clone size: .; V gene: TRBV5-1; J gene: TRBJ2-7; CDR3 DNA: TGCGCCAGCAGCTTGGGGGGTAGCGGGAGCACCTCCTACGAGCAGTACTTC; CDR3 protein: CASSLGGSGSTSYEQYF
D gene: .; CDR3 length: 15; clone size: .; V gene: TRBV5-5; J gene: TRBJ2-3; CDR3 DNA: TGTGCCAGCAGCTTTACGGACCCTAACACAGATACGCAGTATTTT; CDR3 protein: CASSFTDPNTDTQYF
D gene: TRBD2; CDR3 length: 16; clone size: .; V gene: TRBV5-1; J gene: TRBJ2-5; CDR3 DNA: TGCGCCAGCAGCTTGGGAGCGGGAGGAGGGCAAGAGACCCAGTACTTC; CDR3 protein: CASSLGAGGGQETQYF
D gene: TRBD2; CDR3 length: 15; clone size: .; V gene: TRBV19; J gene: TRBJ2-5; CDR3 DNA: TGTGCCAGTAGATCCCATAGCGGGGGCCAAGAGACCCAGTACTTC; CDR3 protein: CASRSHSGGQETQYF
D gene: TRBD2; CDR3 length: 15; clone size: .; V gene: TRBV9; J gene: TRBJ2-1; CDR3 DNA: TGTGCCAGCAGCCCAACCGGGACTAGCGGCAATGAGCAGTTCTTC; CDR3 protein: CASSPTGTSGNEQFF
D gene: .; CDR3 length: 9; clone size: .; V gene: TRBV27; J gene: TRBJ1-5; CDR3 DNA: TGTGCCAGAAATCAGCCCCAGCATTTT; CDR3 protein: CARNQPQHF
D gene: .; CDR3 length: 14; clone size: .; V gene: TRBV18; J gene: TRBJ2-1; CDR3 DNA: TGTGCCAGCTCACCACCAAGTCGAGCCAATGAGCAGTTCTTC; CDR3 protein: CASSPPSRANEQFF
D gene: TRBD2; CDR3 length: 16; clone size: .; V gene: TRBV3-1/TRBV3-2; J gene: TRBJ2-4; CDR3 DNA: TGTGCCAGCAGCCAATTGCGGGAGGGGGTCGGAAGCATTCAGTACTTC; CDR3 protein: CASSQLREGVGSIQYF
D gene: .; CDR3 length: 13; clone size: .; V gene: TRBV12-3/TRBV12-4; J gene: TRBJ1-5; CDR3 DNA: TGTGCCAGCAGTTTTCGGGTGGGGCAGCCCCAGCATTTT; CDR3 protein: CASSFRVGQPQHF
D gene: .; CDR3 length: 13; clone size: .; V gene: TRBV9; J gene: TRBJ2-6; CDR3 DNA: TGTGCCAGCAGCGTAGGGGGTTCCAACGTCCTGACTTTC; CDR3 protein: CASSVGGSNVLTF
D gene: .; CDR3 length: 15; clone size: once; V gene: TRBV7-8; J gene: TRBJ1-5; CDR3 DNA: TGTGCCAGCAGCCCCGGCCCCGATGGGGGTCAGCCCCAGCATTTT; CDR3 protein: CASSPGPDGGQPQHF
D gene: .; CDR3 length: 18; clone size: .; V gene: TRBV5-1; J gene: TRBJ1-4; CDR3 DNA: TGCGCCAGCAGCTTGAGCCCGGGACCGACGGCAACTAATGAAAAACTGTTTTTT; CDR3 protein: CASSLSPGPTATNEKLFF
D gene: .; CDR3 length: 15; clone size: once; V gene: TRBV5-1; J gene: TRBJ2-7; CDR3 DNA: TGCGCCAGCAGCTTGGGGCAGCAAACTTCCTACGAGCAGTACTTC; CDR3 protein: CASSLGQQTSYEQYF
D gene: .; CDR3 length: 15; clone size: .; V gene: TRBV11-2; J gene: TRBJ2-7; CDR3 DNA: TGTGCCAGCAGCTTACAAGGGACCCTTCCCTACGAGCAGTACTTC; CDR3 protein: CASSLQGTLPYEQYF
D gene: .; CDR3 length: 14; clone size: .; V gene: TRBV18; J gene: TRBJ2-2; CDR3 DNA: TGTGCCAGCTCACCTGAGTCTAAAACCCGGGAGCTGTTTTTT; CDR3 protein: CASSPESKTRELFF
D gene: TRBD1; CDR3 length: 15; clone size: .; V gene: TRBV4-1; J gene: TRBJ2-3; CDR3 DNA: TGCGCCAGCAGCCGAGGACAGGCCTTCACAGATACGCAGTATTTT; CDR3 protein: CASSRGQAFTDTQYF
D gene: TRBD1; CDR3 length: 16; clone size: once; V gene: TRBV27; J gene: TRBJ2-7; CDR3 DNA: TGTGCCAGCAGTCCCCGGACAGGATTAAGGGGCGACGAGCAGTACTTC; CDR3 protein: CASSPRTGLRGDEQYF
D gene: .; CDR3 length: 13; clone size: .; V gene: TRBV19; J gene: TRBJ2-7; CDR3 DNA: TGTGCCAGTAGTATTAGTCGGTCGCCCGAGCAGTACTTC; CDR3 protein: CASSISRSPEQYF
D gene: .; CDR3 length: 11; clone size: .; V gene: TRBV30; J gene: TRBJ2-5; CDR3 DNA: TGTGCCTGGCTTGGGGGTTCGACCCAGTACTTC; CDR3 protein: CAWLGGSTQYF
D gene: .; CDR3 length: 15; clone size: .; V gene: TRBV10-2; J gene: TRBJ2-7; CDR3 DNA: TGCGCCAGCAGTGGACGCGGCACCCGCTCCTACGAGCAGTACTTC; CDR3 protein: CASSGRGTRSYEQYF
D gene: TRBD2; CDR3 length: 14; clone size: .; V gene: TRBV11-1; J gene: TRBJ2-5; CDR3 DNA: TGTGCCAGCAGCTTAGGCGGGAGGACCGAGACCCAGTACTTC; CDR3 protein: CASSLGGRTETQYF
D gene: .; CDR3 length: 15; clone size: .; V gene: TRBV7-3; J gene: TRBJ2-5; CDR3 DNA: TGTGCCAGCAGCTTAGGGGGGAGCCCACGTGGGACCCAGTACTTC; CDR3 protein: CASSLGGSPRGTQYF
D gene: TRBD2; CDR3 length: 16; clone size: .; V gene: TRBV28; J gene: TRBJ2-7; CDR3 DNA: TGTGCCAGCAGTTCCACCGGAAGCCCCGCGGGAGACGAGCAGTACTTC; CDR3 protein: CASSSTGSPAGDEQYF
D gene: .; CDR3 length: 14; clone size: once; V gene: TRBV2; J gene: TRBJ1-1; CDR3 DNA: TGTGCCAGCAGTATCGGACGGCAGAACACTGAAGCTTTCTTT; CDR3 protein: CASSIGRQNTEAFF
D gene: TRBD1; CDR3 length: 15; clone size: .; V gene: TRBV14; J gene: TRBJ2-2; CDR3 DNA: TGTGCCAGCAGCCGATGGACAGGGACTGCAGGGGAGCTGTTTTTT; CDR3 protein: CASSRWTGTAGELFF
D gene: TRBD1; CDR3 length: 13; clone size: once; V gene: TRBV6-5; J gene: TRBJ2-5; CDR3 DNA: TGTGCCAGCCGGACAGGGATTCTGGGGACCCAGTACTTC; CDR3 protein: CASRTGILGTQYF
D gene: .; CDR3 length: 14; clone size: .; V gene: TRBV28; J gene: TRBJ2-7; CDR3 DNA: TGTGCCAGCACCCTCAGGGTTTCTAGCTACGAGCAGTACTTC; CDR3 protein: CASTLRVSSYEQYF
D gene: TRBD2; CDR3 length: 14; clone size: .; V gene: TRBV9; J gene: TRBJ2-5; CDR3 DNA: TGTGCCAGCAGCGTGACTAGCGGGGAGGAGACCCAGTACTTC; CDR3 protein: CASSVTSGEETQYF
D gene: .; CDR3 length: 16; clone size: .; V gene: TRBV5-4; J gene: TRBJ2-5; CDR3 DNA: TGTGCCAGCAGCTTGGCCGGGCGGGGAAGGGGGGAGACCCAGTACTTC; CDR3 protein: CASSLAGRGRGETQYF
D gene: TRBD1; CDR3 length: 20; clone size: .; V gene: TRBV27; J gene: TRBJ1-5; CDR3 DNA: TGTGCCAACACCAAACACCGGGACAGGGTCGGTGGTTGGAGCAATCAGCCCCAGCATTTT; CDR3 protein: CANTKHRDRVGGWSNQPQHF
D gene: TRBD1; CDR3 length: 15; clone size: .; V gene: TRBV7-8; J gene: TRBJ1-1; CDR3 DNA: TGTGCCAGCAGCCCCGACCGGGCAGGGGGCACTGAAGCTTTCTTT; CDR3 protein: CASSPDRAGGTEAFF
D gene: .; CDR3 length: 17; clone size: .; V gene: TRBV21-1; J gene: TRBJ2-1; CDR3 DNA: TGTGCCAGCAGCACGCGGGGTCTTGCTGACTCCTACAATGAGCAGTTCTTC; CDR3 protein: CASSTRGLADSYNEQFF
D gene: .; CDR3 length: 14; clone size: .; V gene: TRBV5-1; J gene: TRBJ1-2; CDR3 DNA: TGCGCCAGCAGCCCCACAGGGCAGGGCTATGGCTACACCTTC; CDR3 protein: CASSPTGQGYGYTF
D gene: TRBD1; CDR3 length: 17; clone size: .; V gene: TRBV28; J gene: TRBJ1-2; CDR3 DNA: TGTGCCAGCAGTTTATTGAGCGGGGGACAGGGGGTGAGGGGCTACACCTTC; CDR3 protein: CASSLLSGGQGVRGYTF
D gene: .; CDR3 length: 13; clone size: .; V gene: TRBV5-5; J gene: TRBJ2-7; CDR3 DNA: TGTGCCAGCAGCTTGTCCTTTTCCTACGAGCAGTACTTC; CDR3 protein: CASSLSFSYEQYF
D gene: TRBD1; CDR3 length: 14; clone size: .; V gene: TRBV3-1/TRBV3-2; J gene: TRBJ2-7; CDR3 DNA: TGTGCCAGCAGCCTTACCGACAGGGGCTACGAGCAGTACTTC; CDR3 protein: CASSLTDRGYEQYF
D gene: TRBD2; CDR3 length: 15; clone size: .; V gene: TRBV7-3; J gene: TRBJ2-7; CDR3 DNA: TGTGCCAGCAGCTTGACTAGCGGGAGGCGCTACGAGCAGTACTTC; CDR3 protein: CASSLTSGRRYEQYF
D gene: .; CDR3 length: 13; clone size: once; V gene: TRBV9; J gene: TRBJ2-7; CDR3 DNA: TGTGCCAGCAGTAAGGGAGGACAGCTAAATCAGTACTTC; CDR3 protein: CASSKGGQLNQYF
D gene: TRBD1; CDR3 length: 16; clone size: .; V gene: TRBV19; J gene: TRBJ1-5; CDR3 DNA: TGTGCCAGTAGTCCTCCTGACAGGGGGTTTTTTCAGCCCCAGCATTTT; CDR3 protein: CASSPPDRGFFQPQHF